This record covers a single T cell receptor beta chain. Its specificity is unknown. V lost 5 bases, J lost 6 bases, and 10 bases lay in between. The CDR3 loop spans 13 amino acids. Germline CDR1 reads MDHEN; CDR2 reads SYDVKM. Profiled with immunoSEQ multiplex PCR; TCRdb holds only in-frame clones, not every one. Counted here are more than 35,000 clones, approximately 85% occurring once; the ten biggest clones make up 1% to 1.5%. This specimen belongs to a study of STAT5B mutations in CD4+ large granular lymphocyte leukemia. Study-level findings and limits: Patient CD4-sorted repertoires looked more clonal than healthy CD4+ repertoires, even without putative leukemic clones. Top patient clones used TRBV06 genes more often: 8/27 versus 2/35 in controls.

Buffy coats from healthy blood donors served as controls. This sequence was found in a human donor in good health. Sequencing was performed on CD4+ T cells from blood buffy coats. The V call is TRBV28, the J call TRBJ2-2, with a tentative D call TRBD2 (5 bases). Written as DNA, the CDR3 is TGTGCCAGCAGTCTACTAGTACCCGGGGAGCTGTTTTTT. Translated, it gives CASSLLVPGELFF.